This paragraph reports one TCR beta chain. Reverse transcription of roughly 0.45 to 1 ug RNA was performed with random hexamers. TCRdb re-derived calls from the immunoSEQ multiplex PCR reads in MiXCR, one entry per CDR3 protein. The profile shows more than 80,000 distinct CDR3 sequences, roughly 95% of them singletons. This entry is derived from a study of CD8 T cells in Susac syndrome. Trimming took 3 bases from V and 2 from J, leaving 9 bases between them. There are 14 residues in the CDR3. The germline V gene encodes CDR1 SGHDN and CDR2 FVKESK. The sequence was obtained from a human donor with Susac syndrome. The sample consisted of CD8+ T cells from PBMCs. The chain has TRBV14 and TRBJ2-3; no reliable D call. The CDR3 region is CASSHPAYTDTQYF. The DNA of the CDR3 is TGTGCCAGCAGCCATCCGGCCTACACAGATACGCAGTATTTT.